This T cell receptor beta chain originates from a study of blood T cell repertoires in COVID-19. The table came from immunoSEQ multiplex PCR; TCRdb's copy has only in-frame clones and leaves some out. In the table there are a few hundred thousand clones, roughly 87% of which are singletons. Germline V gives CDR1 SEHNR, CDR2 FQNEAQ (reference sequence). The V end was cut by 0 bases, the J end by 1 base, with 12 bases between. CDR3 length: 16 amino acids. The chain is built from TRBV7-9 and TRBJ1-1, with no clear D. What was sequenced was PBMCs or T cells enriched from blood (not recorded which). The TCR originated in a woman aged 30 to 39 who had recovered from COVID-19. The DNA for the CDR3 is TGTGCCAGCAGCTTAGCGCTGGGCATTACGAACACTGAAGCTTTCTTT. Protein product: CASSLALGITNTEAFF.